The 22 T cell receptor beta chains below were found in one sample sequenced in a study of cytomegalovirus exposure and HLA in healthy donors. The PCR employed 60 Vbeta primers together with 13 Jbeta primers. Method: immunoSEQ multiplex PCR; TCRdb's copy keeps in-frame clones and lacks some. Of 120,000 or so clones in the sample, roughly 71% were seen once. Sequenced: PBMCs. The source is a woman in her forties or fifties in good health and CMV-seropositive.

This chain links TRBV25-1 with TRBJ1-2; D is ambiguous. CDR3 length: 14 residues. Germline CDR1 and CDR2: MGHDK and SYGVNS. The germline V and J ends were trimmed by 6 bases and 1 base, with 12 bases remaining between them. The DNA of the CDR3 is TGTGCCAGCAGGCCAGCCGGGAGTAACTATGGCTACACCTTC. Its translation: CASRPAGSNYGYTF.

This chain connects TRBV11-3 to TRBJ1-1; possible D gene TRBD1, 6 bases. Germline CDR1 and CDR2: SGHNT and YENEEA. The length of the CDR3 is 16 residues. V lost 1 base to trimming and J lost 3 bases, with 15 bases between them. The CDR3 DNA is TGTGCCAGCAGCTTAGGCGTACGGGGGGCTGACACTGAAGCTTTCTTT. This encodes CASSLGVRGADTEAFF.

The chain carries TRBV19 and TRBJ2-7; TRBD1 matches 9 bases. The CDR3 runs to 15 residues. Looked up from germline, CDR1 is LNHDA and CDR2 is SQIVND (reference sequence). V gave up 9 bases and J gave up 1 base; unmatched junction bases: 10. DNA for the CDR3: TGTGCCAGCACCCCCGGGGGGACAGGGTCCTACGAGCAGTACTTC. It translates to CASTPGGTGSYEQYF.

This clone was detected a few times. The chain carries TRBV7-2 and TRBJ2-2; 10 bases agree with TRBD2. Germline V CDR1 and CDR2: SGHTA, FQGNSA. Germline trimming cut 4 bases from V and 0 bases from J; bases unmatched to any gene: 5. The CDR3 has 17 residues. The CDR3 DNA sequence: TGTGCCAGCAGCTCCGACGGACTAGCGGCGAACACCGGGGAGCTGTTTTTT. Protein product: CASSSDGLAANTGELFF.

This clone was seen just once. The V and J genes are TRBV11-2 and TRBJ2-7; possibly TRBD1 for D (5 bases). The germline gives CDR1 SGHAT, CDR2 FQNNGV. The CDR3 runs 14 residues. Trimming cost V 1 base and J 3 bases, with 10 bases left between them. In DNA form, the CDR3 reads TGTGCCAGCAGCTTAGGTACAGGTAGCTACGAGCAGTACTTC. This sequence encodes CASSLGTGSYEQYF.

The V and J genes are TRBV10-3 and TRBJ1-2; D possibly corresponds to TRBD1 (5 bases). Looked up from germline, CDR1 is ENHRY and CDR2 is SYGVKD. Trimming took off 10 bases at V and 6 bases at J, with 15 bases between the two ends. The CDR3 totals 12 residues. The CDR3 loop is CATQTEADGYTF. The DNA of the CDR3 is TGTGCCACGCAGACAGAGGCGGATGGCTACACCTTC.

The rearrangement joins TRBV25-1 to TRBJ1-6; D uncertain. CDR1 and CDR2 from the germline V gene are MGHDK and SYGVNS. The CDR3 sequence is 11 residues long. V lost 4 bases and J lost 16, with 11 bases in between. The CDR3 loop is CASSASTTLHF. For the CDR3, the DNA is TGTGCCAGCAGTGCGTCGACGACACTCCACTTT.

This rearrangement joins TRBV18 to TRBJ2-3, with 8 bases matching TRBD1. The CDR3 spans 16 residues. Germline V CDR1 and CDR2: KGHSH, LQKENI. V trimming: 3 bases; J trimming: 2 bases; junction bases outside the gene matches: 7. The CDR3 loop is CASSPQGATLTDTQYF. The CDR3 coding sequence is TGTGCCAGCTCACCTCAGGGGGCAACCCTCACAGATACGCAGTATTTT.

V usage is TRBV7-9 and J usage is TRBJ1-2; D unclear. Germline-derived CDR1 and CDR2 are SEHNR and FQNEAQ (reference sequence). The germline V and J ends were trimmed by 3 bases and 8 bases, with 7 bases remaining between them. The CDR3 runs to 11 residues. CDR3 DNA: TGTGCCAGCAGCTTCGGTGAGGGCTACACCTTC. Protein product: CASSFGEGYTF. Combining the CDR3 with reference TRBV7-9 and TRBJ1-2 gives the whole variable domain DTGVSQNPRHKITKRGQNVTFRCDPISEHNRLYWYRQTLGQGPEFLTYFQNEAQLEKSRLLSDRFSAERPKGSFSTLEIQRTEQGDSAMYLCASSFGEGYTFGSGTRLTVV.

This rearrangement joins TRBV7-2 to TRBJ1-5, with TRBD1 matching 8 bases. Germline values: CDR1 SGHTA, CDR2 FQGNSA. Trimming cost V 6 bases and J 5 bases; bases outside gene matches: 6. This CDR3 is 14 amino acids long. DNA for the CDR3: TGTGCCAGCAGAAAGACAGGGGTAGATCAGCCCCAGCATTTT. It yields the protein CASRKTGVDQPQHF.

The chain has TRBV18 and TRBJ1-1; D gene unclear. The V gene's germline CDR1 is KGHSH and CDR2 LQKENI. This CDR3 has 12 amino acids. V was cut by 6 bases and J by 8 bases, with 13 bases left in between. CDR3 loop: CASSVNRVEAFF. The CDR3 DNA reads TGTGCCAGCTCTGTAAACCGGGTGGAAGCTTTCTTT. Drawing the rest from reference TRBV18 and TRBJ1-1, the complete variable domain is NAGVMQNPRHLVRRRGQEARLRCSPMKGHSHVYWYRQLPEEGLKFMVYLQKENIIDESGMPKERFSAEFPKEGPSILRIQQVVRGDSAAYFCASSVNRVEAFFGQGTRLTVV.

The J gene is TRBJ2-2, the V gene TRBV13, with a weak D call TRBD1 (5 bases). The germline CDR1 and CDR2 sequences are PRHDT and FYEKMQ (reference sequence). The CDR3 spans 15 residues. V was pared by 0 bases and J by 4 bases, with 9 bases between. The CDR3: CASSLGQGGTGELFF. The CDR3 DNA sequence: TGTGCCAGCAGCTTAGGTCAGGGCGGCACCGGGGAGCTGTTTTTT. The whole variable domain, filled in from reference TRBV13 and TRBJ2-2, reads AAGVIQSPRHLIKEKRETATLKCYPIPRHDTVYWYQQGPGQDPQFLISFYEKMQSDKGSIPDRFSAQQFSDYHSELNMSSLELGDSALYFCASSLGQGGTGELFFGEGSRLTVL.

The J gene is TRBJ2-5, the V gene TRBV27, with TRBD1 identical over 7 bases. Per germline, CDR1 MNHEY and CDR2 SMNVEV (reference sequence). The CDR3 is made up of 14 amino acids. V lost 1 base to trimming and J lost 2 bases; unmatched junction nucleotides: 1. CDR3 bases: TGTGCCAGCAGTTTATTGGGACAGCAAGAGACCCAGTACTTC. Its protein product is CASSLLGQQETQYF.

The rearrangement links TRBV9 to TRBJ2-7, with 8 bases identical to TRBD1. The CDR3 spans 13 residues. CDR1 SGDLS and CDR2 YYNGEE come from the germline V gene. V lost 4 bases and J lost 7; bases outside the gene matches: 7. In DNA, the CDR3 is TGTGCCAGCAGCACGCAGGGGGCAGGGGAGCAGTACTTC. It codes for CASSTQGAGEQYF.

In its sample, this clone was seen a few times. The chain recombines TRBV2 with TRBJ1-2; D gene ambiguous. Trimming left V 5 bases short and J 7 bases short, with 8 bases between. Germline-derived CDR1 and CDR2 are SNHLY and FYNNEI. The CDR3 extends over 11 amino acids. Here the CDR3 reads CASSNSLGYTF. In DNA form, the CDR3 reads TGTGCCAGCAGTAACAGCCTTGGCTACACCTTC.

The chain joins TRBV19 to TRBJ2-7, with D possibly being TRBD2 (6 bases). The CDR3 has 19 residues. Trimming left V 3 bases short and J 3 bases short, with 27 bases between. CDR1 and CDR2 (germline): LNHDA, SQIVND (reference sequence). The CDR3 bases are TGTGCCAGTAGTATGGAGGGCGGGGCGTATGCCCTCTCAGGCTACGAGCAGTACTTC. Protein: CASSMEGGAYALSGYEQYF.

J is TRBJ2-7 and V is TRBV5-6; D remains unclear. Germline V CDR1 and CDR2: SGHDT, YYEEEE. The CDR3 has 18 residues. V lost 3 bases and J 0 bases, leaving 22 bases between the germline ends. This CDR3 reads CASSWSFLWAKSSYEQYF. The CDR3 nucleotides are TGTGCCAGCAGCTGGTCCTTTTTGTGGGCGAAGAGCTCCTACGAGCAGTACTTC. The whole variable domain, filled in from reference TRBV5-6 and TRBJ2-7, reads DAGVTQSPTHLIKTRGQQVTLRCSPKSGHDTVSWYQQALGQGPQFIFQYYEEEERQRGNFPDRFSGHQFPNYSSELNVNALLLGDSALYLCASSWSFLWAKSSYEQYFGPGTRLTVT.

The genes are TRBV7-9 and TRBJ1-1, with D maybe TRBD1 (6 bases). CDR3 length: 14 amino acids. Germline assignment: CDR1 SEHNR and CDR2 FQNEAQ (reference sequence). Trimming shortened V by 5 bases and J by 3 bases, and 13 bases separated the two germline ends. As DNA, the CDR3 is TGTGCCAGCAGCCCGCTTACAGGGTACACTGAAGCTTTCTTT. Translating gives CASSPLTGYTEAFF.

This chain links TRBV4-1 with TRBJ2-3, with a possible D match to TRBD2 (7 bases). The CDR3 runs 16 residues. Trimming pared 4 bases from V and 2 bases from J, leaving 16 bases between. The germline V gene encodes CDR1 MGHRA and CDR2 YSYEKL. Written as DNA, the CDR3 is TGCGCCAGCAGCCCGGTAGCCGGGGGGCTCACAGATACGCAGTATTTT. Amino acid sequence: CASSPVAGGLTDTQYF.

On this clone itself: At one boundary the junction diverges from the germline segment, which might be a read error. The chain is built from TRBV6-1 and TRBJ2-1; D may correspond to TRBD1 or TRBD2 (6 bases each). The germline V gene has CDR1 MNHNS and CDR2 SASEGT. The CDR3 spans 15 residues. The chain's CDR3 is CTSSGGGTPLHEQFF. CDR3 nucleotide sequence: TGTACCAGCAGTGGGGGCGGGACCCCCTTACATGAGCAGTTCTTC.

The J gene is TRBJ1-1, the V gene TRBV29-1; D call uncertain. Per the germline V gene, CDR1 is SQVTM and CDR2 is ANQGSEA. V was pared by 7 bases and J by 2 bases, with 20 bases between. The CDR3 sequence is 15 residues long. The CDR3 DNA reads TGCAGCGGCTGGACTGGAGCAGTCCTAAACACTGAAGCTTTCTTT. Amino acid sequence: CSGWTGAVLNTEAFF.

This chain links TRBV5-5 with TRBJ2-5; perhaps TRBD2 as D (6 bases). This CDR3 has 14 amino acids. Trimming cost V 4 bases and J 5 bases, with 15 bases left between them. Germline V gives CDR1 SGHKS, CDR2 YYEKEE (reference sequence). CDR3 nucleotide sequence: TGTGCCAGCAGCCCATTGACTAGTTCGGAGACCCAGTACTTC. Translation: CASSPLTSSETQYF.